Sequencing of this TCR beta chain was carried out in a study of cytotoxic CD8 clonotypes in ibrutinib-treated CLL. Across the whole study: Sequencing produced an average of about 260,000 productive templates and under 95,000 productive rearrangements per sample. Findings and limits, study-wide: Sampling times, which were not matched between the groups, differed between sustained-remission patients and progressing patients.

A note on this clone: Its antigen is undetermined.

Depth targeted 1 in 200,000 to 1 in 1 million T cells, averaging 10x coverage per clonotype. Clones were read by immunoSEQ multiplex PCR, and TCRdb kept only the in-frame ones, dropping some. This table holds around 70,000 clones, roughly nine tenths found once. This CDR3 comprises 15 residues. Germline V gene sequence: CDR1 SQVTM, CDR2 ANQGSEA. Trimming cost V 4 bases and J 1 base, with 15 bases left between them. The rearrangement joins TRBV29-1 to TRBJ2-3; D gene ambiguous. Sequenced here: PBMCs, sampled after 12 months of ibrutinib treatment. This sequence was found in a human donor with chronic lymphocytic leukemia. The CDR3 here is CSVADGPLGTDTQYF. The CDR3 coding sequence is TGCAGCGTTGCCGACGGGCCTTTAGGCACAGATACGCAGTATTTT.